The 12 T cell receptor beta chains below come from one sample, sequenced in a study of T cells in Graves' hyperthyroidism and ophthalmopathy. Amplified TCR beta CDR3 regions derived from RNA transcripts. First-round RT-PCR with HTBI primers amplified the TCR CDR3 region. TCRdb reanalysed the multiplex PCR reads using MiXCR and keeps one entry per CDR3 protein. The sample comprises about 380,000 distinct CDR3 sequences, roughly 15% of which are singletons, and around 20% rests with the top ten. The sample consisted of blood. The receptor source for this set is a woman aged 25 to 39 with Graves' ophthalmopathy.

This clonotype has ten or more counts. This chain uses TRBV18 with TRBJ2-3; D remains unclear. The V gene lost 6 bases and the J gene lost 6 bases, with 10 bases spanning the gap. Germline V gene sequence: CDR1 KGHSH, CDR2 LQKENI. The CDR3 sequence is 12 residues long. CDR3 sequence: CASSLPLDTQYF. CDR3 nucleotides: TGTGCCAGCTCGCTACCTCTGGATACGCAGTATTTT.

This clonotype was seen more than once but under ten times. V usage is TRBV25-1 and J usage is TRBJ1-6; 8 bases match TRBD1. CDR1 and CDR2 from the germline V gene are MGHDK and SYGVNS. The length of the CDR3 is 15 residues. The junction had 7 bases not matched to a gene; V was cut back by 5 bases and J by 7 bases. CDR3 region: CASSPSRTGNSPLHF. The CDR3 DNA follows: TGTGCCAGCAGTCCCTCACGGACAGGGAATTCACCCCTCCACTTT. The whole variable domain, filled in from reference TRBV25-1 and TRBJ1-6, reads EADIYQTPRYLVIGTGKKITLECSQTMGHDKMYWYQQDPGMELHLIHYSYGVNSTEKGDLSSESTVSRIRTEHFPLTLESARPSHTSQYLCASSPSRTGNSPLHFGNGTRLTVT.

This clonotype was seen at least ten times. The chain joins TRBV7-9 to TRBJ1-2; D is perhaps TRBD1 (5 bases). From germline, CDR1 is SEHNR and CDR2 FQNEAQ (reference sequence). The V and J ends lost 5 bases and 7 bases respectively, with 23 bases between them. This CDR3 comprises 16 residues. Written as DNA, the CDR3 is TGTGCCAGCAGCGTACTCAGGACCGATTCGGGGGGTGGCTACACCTTC. It translates to CASSVLRTDSGGGYTF. Full variable domain (missing parts from reference TRBV7-9 and TRBJ1-2): DTGVSQNPRHKITKRGQNVTFRCDPISEHNRLYWYRQTLGQGPEFLTYFQNEAQLEKSRLLSDRFSAERPKGSFSTLEIQRTEQGDSAMYLCASSVLRTDSGGGYTFGSGTRLTVV.

This clonotype was seen a few times. The J gene is TRBJ2-7, the V gene TRBV19; D possibly matches TRBD1 or TRBD2 (5 bases each). The CDR3 loop spans 16 amino acids. V lost 5 bases, J lost 1 base, and 18 bases lay in between. From germline, CDR1 is LNHDA and CDR2 SQIVND (reference sequence). This CDR3 reads CASSVGGHDKSYEQYF. The CDR3 nucleotides read TGTGCCAGTAGTGTTGGAGGACACGATAAATCCTACGAGCAGTACTTC. The variable domain in full, completed from reference TRBV19 and TRBJ2-7, reads DGGITQSPKYLFRKEGQNVTLSCEQNLNHDAMYWYRQDPGQGLRLIYYSQIVNDFQKGDIAEGYSVSREKKESFPLTVTSAQKNPTAFYLCASSVGGHDKSYEQYFGPGTRLTVT.

Points on this clonotype: One base away lies a much larger clone, so this may be a sequencing read error. The rearrangement joins TRBV27 to TRBJ2-1; TRBD2 agrees at 10 bases. CDR1 is MNHEY and CDR2 is SMNVEV in the germline V gene (reference sequence). With V trimmed by 0 bases and J by 7 bases, 6 bases remained unmatched. There are 16 residues in the CDR3. DNA of the CDR3: TGTGCCAGCAGTTTATCTTCGAGCGGGGGGGCGAATGAGCAGTTCTTC. As protein: CASSLSSSGGANEQFF.

This clonotype has at least ten counts. J is TRBJ1-3 and V is TRBV13, with D hard to call. Germline V gene sequence: CDR1 PRHDT, CDR2 FYEKMQ (reference sequence). This CDR3 is 16 amino acids long. V shed 1 base and J shed 0 bases, with 10 bases lying between them. The CDR3 bases are TGTGCCAGCAGCTTAGCGATGGCGAGCTCTGGAAACACCATATATTTT. The encoded protein is CASSLAMASSGNTIYF.

The chain links TRBV11-2 to TRBJ2-2; D uncertain. V was shortened by 5 bases and J by 8 bases, with 6 bases between the two germline ends. The V gene's germline CDR1 is SGHAT and CDR2 FQNNGV. CDR3 length: 11 amino acids. CDR3 protein: CASSGVGELFF. CDR3 sequence (DNA): TGTGCCAGCAGCGGGGTAGGGGAGCTGTTTTTT.

This sequence joins TRBV6-1 and TRBJ1-4; D call uncertain. In germline, CDR1 is MNHNS, CDR2 SASEGT. V was trimmed by 5 bases and J by 4 bases, leaving 23 bases between them. The CDR3 extends over 18 amino acids. The CDR3 loop reads CASSPSPPNRRNNEKLFF. DNA for the CDR3: TGTGCCAGCAGTCCCTCTCCTCCTAACAGACGGAATAATGAAAAACTGTTTTTT.

This clonotype was seen ten or more times. The chain links TRBV5-1 to TRBJ2-5, with TRBD2 identical over 7 bases. Looked up from germline, CDR1 is SGHRS and CDR2 is YFSETQ. The CDR3 consists of 14 residues. With V trimmed by 4 bases and J by 4 bases, 7 bases remained unmatched. The CDR3 nucleotides are TGCGCCAGCAGCACTGGACTAGTTGCAGAGACCCAGTACTTC. Translated, it gives CASSTGLVAETQYF.

The chain uses TRBV5-6 and TRBJ1-1; no clear D. CDR3 length: 13 residues. Germline CDR1 SGHDT, CDR2 YYEEEE. V was pared by 0 bases and J by 6 bases, with 9 bases between. CDR3 in amino acids: CASSLGSNSEAFF. The CDR3 region has the DNA TGTGCCAGCAGCTTGGGCAGTAACTCTGAAGCTTTCTTT.

This clonotype has ten or more counts. Here the CDR3 reads CASSEVSQGSYNSPLHF. DNA of the CDR3: TGTGCCAGCAGTGAAGTATCGCAGGGCTCCTATAATTCACCCCTCCACTTT. V is TRBV6-1 and J is TRBJ1-6; perhaps TRBD1 as D (5 bases). This CDR3 has 17 residues. Germline V lookup: CDR1 MNHNS, CDR2 SASEGT. The ends were cut back, 1 base at V and 0 bases at J, with 10 bases in the middle.

In its sample, this clonotype was seen many times. The rearrangement joins TRBV29-1 to TRBJ1-2; the match to TRBD1 covers 7 bases. The V segment lost 7 bases and the J segment 4 bases; nucleotides outside the gene matches: 6. Germline CDR1 reads SQVTM; CDR2 reads ANQGSEA. The CDR3 covers 12 residues. In DNA, the CDR3 is TGCAGCGCCGAACGGGACAGCTATGGCTACACCTTC. It codes for CSAERDSYGYTF.